Below, one TCR beta chain is given with its context. This record comes from a study of blood T cell repertoires in COVID-19. Study in general: Specimens from acute and convalescent COVID-19 originated in the United States, Italy and Spain. PBMCs, B-cell-depleted T cells, or T cells provided the cDNA or gDNA that made up the material.

Germline V lookup: CDR1 MNHEY, CDR2 SVGAGI. Trimming removed 8 bases from V and 1 base from J; junction bases left unmatched: 5. The CDR3 has 14 amino acids. Authors' data handling: From reference gene primer amplification, estimates of nucleated cell counts were derived. TCRdb's copy holds only in-frame clones and misses some; the assay was immunoSEQ multiplex PCR. That table furnishes V, J and clone size, whereas the DNA furnished D and trimming. The sample lists around 150,000 clones; 85% were seen once. Sequenced input: peripheral blood. This receptor was obtained from a human donor with acute or convalescent COVID-19. The donor label of this sample is uncertain. The chain carries TRBV6-5 and TRBJ1-1, with 9 bases that match TRBD1. CDR3 amino acids: CASSLQGANTEAFF. The CDR3 DNA follows: TGTGCCAGCTCCCTACAGGGGGCGAACACTGAAGCTTTCTTT.